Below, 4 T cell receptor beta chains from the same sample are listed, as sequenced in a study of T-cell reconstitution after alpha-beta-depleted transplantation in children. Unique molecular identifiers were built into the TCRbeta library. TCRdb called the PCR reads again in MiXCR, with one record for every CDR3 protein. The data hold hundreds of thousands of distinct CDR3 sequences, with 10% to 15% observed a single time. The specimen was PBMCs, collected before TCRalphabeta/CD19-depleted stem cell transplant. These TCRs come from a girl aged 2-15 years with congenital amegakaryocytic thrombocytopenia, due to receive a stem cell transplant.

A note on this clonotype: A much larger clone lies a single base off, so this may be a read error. CDR3: CASSSVGDSNGYTF. CDR3 DNA: TGCGCCAGCAGCTCGGTCGGGGACAGCAATGGCTACACCTTC. The rearrangement links TRBV5-1 to TRBJ1-2, with 7 positions matching TRBD1. In germline, CDR1 is SGHRS, CDR2 YFSETQ. V shed 3 bases, J shed 6 bases, and the junction held 8 bases outside the gene matches. The CDR3 is 14 amino acids.

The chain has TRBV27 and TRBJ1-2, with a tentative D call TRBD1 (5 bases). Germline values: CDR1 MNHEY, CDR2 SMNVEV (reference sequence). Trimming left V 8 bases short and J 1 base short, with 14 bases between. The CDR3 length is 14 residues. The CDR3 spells CASGPGLNNYGYTF. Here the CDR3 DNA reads TGTGCCAGCGGGCCGGGACTTAATAACTATGGCTACACCTTC.

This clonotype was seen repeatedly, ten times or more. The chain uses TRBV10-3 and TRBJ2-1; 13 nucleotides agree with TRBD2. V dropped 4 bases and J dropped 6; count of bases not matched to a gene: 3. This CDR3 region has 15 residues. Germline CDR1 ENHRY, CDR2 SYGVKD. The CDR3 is CAISAGLAGANEQFF. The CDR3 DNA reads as TGTGCCATCAGTGCCGGACTAGCGGGAGCCAATGAGCAGTTCTTC.

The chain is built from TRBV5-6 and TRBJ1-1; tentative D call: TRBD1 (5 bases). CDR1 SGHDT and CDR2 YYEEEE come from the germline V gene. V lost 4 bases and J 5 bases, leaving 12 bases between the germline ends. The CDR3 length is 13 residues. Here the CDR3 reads CASSGPGLTEAFF. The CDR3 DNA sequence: TGTGCCAGCAGCGGACCGGGGCTTACTGAAGCTTTCTTT. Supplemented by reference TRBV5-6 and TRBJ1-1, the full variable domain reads DAGVTQSPTHLIKTRGQQVTLRCSPKSGHDTVSWYQQALGQGPQFIFQYYEEEERQRGNFPDRFSGHQFPNYSSELNVNALLLGDSALYLCASSGPGLTEAFFGQGTRLTVV.